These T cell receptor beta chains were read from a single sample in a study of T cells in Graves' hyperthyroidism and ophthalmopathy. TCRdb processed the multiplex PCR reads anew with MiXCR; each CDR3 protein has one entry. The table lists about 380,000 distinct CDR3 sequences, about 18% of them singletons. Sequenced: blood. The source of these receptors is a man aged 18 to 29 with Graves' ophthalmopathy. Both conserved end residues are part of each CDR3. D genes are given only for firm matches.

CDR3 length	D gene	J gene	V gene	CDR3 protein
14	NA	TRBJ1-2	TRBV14	CASSQDGADYGYTF
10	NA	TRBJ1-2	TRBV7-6	CASSPYGYTF
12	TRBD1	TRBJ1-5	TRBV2	CASSPTGVSQHF
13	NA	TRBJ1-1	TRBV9	CASSVDLRAEAFF
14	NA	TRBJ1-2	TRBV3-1	CASSQGSAYYGYTF
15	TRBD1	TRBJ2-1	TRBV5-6	CASSRLDRGSNEQFF
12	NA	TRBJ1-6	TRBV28	CAGTLAGQPSRF
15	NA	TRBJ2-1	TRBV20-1	CSARDLAGEINEQFF
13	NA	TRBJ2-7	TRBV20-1	CSARARGNYEQYF
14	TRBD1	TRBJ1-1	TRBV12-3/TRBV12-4	CASSLVRGATEAFF
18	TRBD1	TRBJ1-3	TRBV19	CASRHDRVPLSSGNTIYF
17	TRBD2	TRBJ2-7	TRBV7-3	CASSETGTSGGAEEQYF
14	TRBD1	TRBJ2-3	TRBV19	CASTGTGTTDTQYF
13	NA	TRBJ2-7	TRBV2	CASSLGPTYEQYF
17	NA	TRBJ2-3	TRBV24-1	CATSDSSFRSAPDTQYF
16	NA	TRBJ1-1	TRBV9	CASSVGLGAFNTEAFF
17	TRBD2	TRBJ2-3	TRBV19	CASSLPLGGGVQDTQYF